A selection of T cell receptor beta chains follows, all from one sample in a study of T cell responses to AZD1222 COVID-19 vaccine. The assay was immunoSEQ multiplex PCR, and TCRdb's table has in-frame clones only and misses some. The sample lists fewer than 200,000 clones, roughly 90% occurring once. Sequencing used peripheral blood, obtained 28 days after the second AZD1222 dose. The receptors were gathered from an adult who received the AZD1222 COVID-19 vaccine. Each CDR3 is given with its conserved first and last residue. The D gene is left open where the match is weak. Size is stated for part of the rows, as once, few or many counts, or as a class when the clone is expanded.

TRBV5-6	NA	TRBJ2-3	NA	TGTGCCAGCAGCCCTTTAATCCGAGCAGATACGCAGTATTTT	CASSPLIRADTQYF
TRBV3-1/TRBV3-2	NA	TRBJ2-7	NA	TGTGCCAGCAGCCAAGCCGGGGGAACTGGGTACGAGCAGTACTTC	CASSQAGGTGYEQYF
TRBV18	TRBD1	TRBJ1-3	NA	TGTGCCAGCTCACCAAAGGGACAGGCCGTATATTTT	CASSPKGQAVYF
TRBV7-8	TRBD2	TRBJ2-7	NA	TGTGCCAGCAGCTCCGACGGGGGGGCCGCCTACGAGCAGTACTTC	CASSSDGGAAYEQYF
TRBV12-3/TRBV12-4	NA	TRBJ1-1	NA	TGTGCCAGCAGTTTAGGCAGCGAAGCTTTCTTT	CASSLGSEAFF
TRBV7-2	TRBD1	TRBJ1-2	once	TGTGCCAGCAGCTTTGGACAGGGGCTAATCTGGGATGGCTACACCTTC	CASSFGQGLIWDGYTF
TRBV7-2	NA	TRBJ1-6	NA	TGTGCCAGCAGCTTAGAAAGCTCCTATAATTCACCCCTCCACTTT	CASSLESSYNSPLHF
TRBV19	TRBD1	TRBJ1-6	NA	TGTGCCAGTAGTGAACAGGGGGCAGGTAATTCACCCCTCCACTTT	CASSEQGAGNSPLHF
TRBV9	NA	TRBJ1-1	NA	TGTGCCAGCAGCGTAGCAACGGGAGGGACTGAAGCTTTCTTT	CASSVATGGTEAFF
TRBV30	NA	TRBJ2-7	NA	TGTGCCTGGAGTGTCCCGGGCGAGCAGTACTTC	CAWSVPGEQYF
TRBV7-2	NA	TRBJ1-1	NA	TGTGCCAGCAGCGGTGAGGGGAAAGTGGGCGCTTTCTTT	CASSGEGKVGAFF
TRBV5-4	NA	TRBJ2-7	NA	TGTGCCAGCAGCTTTGGACAGACCTACTACGAGCAGTACTTC	CASSFGQTYYEQYF
TRBV30	NA	TRBJ1-6	once	TGTGCCTGCCAAATTGAGGATAATTCACCCCTCCACTTT	CACQIEDNSPLHF
TRBV5-6	TRBD1	TRBJ2-7	NA	TGTGCCAGCAGCTTGAGGGACAGGGCCCTTCTCTCCTACGAGCAGTACTTC	CASSLRDRALLSYEQYF
TRBV4-1	NA	TRBJ1-2	NA	TGCGCCAGCAGCCAAGCCGGGGGAGGAGGCTACACCTTC	CASSQAGGGGYTF
TRBV6-5	NA	TRBJ1-2	once	TGTGCCAGCAGTTACCAGGGAGGGGAGGGCGGCTACACCTTC	CASSYQGGEGGYTF
TRBV6-6	NA	TRBJ2-1	NA	TGTGCCAGCAGTTCGACAGAACGAAGCTACAATGAGCAGTTCTTC	CASSSTERSYNEQFF
TRBV11-2	TRBD2	TRBJ2-1	NA	TGTGCCAGCAGCTTAGATCGGCGGCGGGGGTACAATGAGCAGTTCTTC	CASSLDRRRGYNEQFF
TRBV6-1	NA	TRBJ2-7	NA	TGTGCCAGCAGTGATTGGGGGGCCCCCTTCGACGAGCAGTACTTC	CASSDWGAPFDEQYF
TRBV14	NA	TRBJ1-1	NA	TGTGCCAGCAGCCAAGGCCCGAACACTGAAGCTTTCTTT	CASSQGPNTEAFF
TRBV10-3	NA	TRBJ2-5	once	TGTGCCATTTCCGGGTCTCAAGAGACCCAGTACTTC	CAISGSQETQYF
TRBV5-1	NA	TRBJ1-5	NA	TGCGCCAGCAGCTTGGGGTCAGGGAGCAATCAGCCCCAGCATTTT	CASSLGSGSNQPQHF
TRBV7-9	TRBD2	TRBJ2-1	NA	TGTGCCAGCAGCCCTGGACTAGCGGGCGGGGTCAATGAGCAGTTCTTC	CASSPGLAGGVNEQFF
TRBV29-1	NA	TRBJ1-2	NA	TGCAGCGTTTGGGTGGGGAACATTGGGACCTCTGGCTACACCTTC	CSVWVGNIGTSGYTF
TRBV5-1	NA	TRBJ1-2	NA	TGCGCCAGCAGCCCCATGGGGGGCGGGGGCTACACCTTC	CASSPMGGGGYTF
TRBV13	NA	TRBJ1-3	NA	TGTGCCAGCAGCTTAATGGTCTCTGGAAACACCATATATTTT	CASSLMVSGNTIYF
TRBV6-5	NA	TRBJ1-2	NA	TGTGCCAGCAGTTACACAGGGAAGGCTAACTATGGCTACACCTTC	CASSYTGKANYGYTF
TRBV19	TRBD1	TRBJ1-5	NA	TGTGCCAGTAGGGGACAGGGGAATCAGCCCCAGCATTTT	CASRGQGNQPQHF
TRBV29-1	NA	TRBJ2-3	NA	TGCAGCGTTCGCGGGCTCGCAGATACGCAGTATTTT	CSVRGLADTQYF
TRBV18	NA	TRBJ2-3	NA	TGTGCCAGCTCACCAGGATCCCAAGATACGCAGTATTTT	CASSPGSQDTQYF
TRBV29-1	NA	TRBJ1-2	NA	TGCAGCGTTGATGCGTCCCAAGCGTTTGTTAGAGGCTACACCTTC	CSVDASQAFVRGYTF
TRBV9	TRBD2	TRBJ2-1	NA	TGTGCCAGCAGCGCTTGGGGGACTAGCGGCTACAATGAGCAGTTCTTC	CASSAWGTSGYNEQFF
TRBV7-2	NA	TRBJ1-1	NA	TGTGCCAGCAACTACGGGGGGCCCACTGAAGCTTTCTTT	CASNYGGPTEAFF
TRBV28	TRBD1	TRBJ2-7	NA	TGTGCCAGCATGGTCGGGACAGCCTACGAGCAGTACTTC	CASMVGTAYEQYF
TRBV5-1	TRBD1	TRBJ1-3	NA	TGCGCCAGCAGCTCCGCGACAGGGGCTGGAAACACCATATATTTT	CASSSATGAGNTIYF
TRBV29-1	TRBD1	TRBJ1-1	NA	TGCAGCGTTGAACCGGGACAGCTGAACACTGAAGCTTTCTTT	CSVEPGQLNTEAFF
TRBV5-6	NA	TRBJ1-1	NA	TGTGCCAGCGCGGAGGGCAGCACTGAAGCTTTCTTT	CASAEGSTEAFF
TRBV6-5	TRBD1	TRBJ1-1	NA	TGTGCCAGCAGTTACCCGACAGGGGAAGCTTTCTTT	CASSYPTGEAFF
TRBV29-1	NA	TRBJ2-7	NA	TGCAGCGTCATGGGGGGAACCACCTACGAGCAGTACTTC	CSVMGGTTYEQYF
TRBV7-9	NA	TRBJ1-4	NA	TGTGCCAGCAGCTTAGACGGGGAATGGTGTTTT	CASSLDGEWCF
TRBV11-2	NA	TRBJ2-1	few	TGTGCCAGCAGCCGGTACAATGAGCAGTTCTTC	CASSRYNEQFF
TRBV21-1	NA	TRBJ2-3	NA	TGTGCCAGCAACCGGACAGGGGGCACAGATACGCAGTATTTT	CASNRTGGTDTQYF